This is a list of T cell receptor beta chains from one sample in a study of blood T cell repertoires in COVID-19. The assay was immunoSEQ multiplex PCR, and TCRdb's table has in-frame clones only and misses some. The sample contains roughly 160,000 clones, more than 75% of which appear only once. The sample taken for sequencing was PBMCs or T cells enriched from blood (not recorded which). Receptor source: a woman aged 45-60 years who had recovered from COVID-19. The CDR3 runs from the conserved cysteine through the conserved F or W. The D gene is left open where the match is weak. Not all rows give a size; the values are once, few, many and, for expanded clones, a class.

cdr3_length: 13
v_call: TRBV19
j_call: TRBJ2-5
d_call: -
clone_size: -
cdr3_aa: CASSSGKRETQYF
cdr3_nt: TGTGCCAGTAGTAGCGGGAAGCGTGAGACCCAGTACTTC

cdr3_length: 16
v_call: TRBV19
j_call: TRBJ2-4
d_call: -
clone_size: -
cdr3_aa: CASSMATQLAKNIQYF
cdr3_nt: TGTGCCAGTAGTATGGCGACACAGCTAGCCAAAAACATTCAGTACTTC

cdr3_length: 14
v_call: TRBV7-2
j_call: TRBJ1-1
d_call: TRBD1
clone_size: -
cdr3_aa: CASSLGGQYTEAFF
cdr3_nt: TGTGCCAGCAGCTTAGGGGGACAGTACACTGAAGCTTTCTTT

cdr3_length: 16
v_call: TRBV2
j_call: TRBJ1-5
d_call: -
clone_size: once
cdr3_aa: CASSEYDRGGNQPQHF
cdr3_nt: TGTGCCAGCAGTGAATATGATAGGGGTGGCAATCAGCCCCAGCATTTT

cdr3_length: 12
v_call: TRBV19
j_call: TRBJ2-3
d_call: TRBD1
clone_size: -
cdr3_aa: CASKDRGDTQYF
cdr3_nt: TGTGCCAGTAAGGACAGGGGTGATACGCAGTATTTT

cdr3_length: 14
v_call: TRBV2
j_call: TRBJ1-2
d_call: -
clone_size: -
cdr3_aa: CASLETTVASGYTF
cdr3_nt: TGTGCCAGCCTTGAGACGACAGTCGCTAGTGGCTACACCTTC

cdr3_length: 13
v_call: TRBV7-9
j_call: TRBJ1-2
d_call: TRBD1
clone_size: -
cdr3_aa: CASSPQGARDYTF
cdr3_nt: TGTGCCAGCAGCCCCCAGGGGGCGCGAGACTACACCTTC

cdr3_length: 17
v_call: TRBV16
j_call: TRBJ1-2
d_call: TRBD1
clone_size: -
cdr3_aa: CASSQSQGGDANYGYTF
cdr3_nt: TGTGCCAGCAGCCAATCCCAGGGGGGAGATGCTAACTATGGCTACACCTTC

cdr3_length: 12
v_call: TRBV6-5
j_call: TRBJ2-7
d_call: -
clone_size: -
cdr3_aa: CASRRVGYEQYF
cdr3_nt: TGTGCCAGCAGGAGGGTAGGCTACGAGCAGTACTTC

cdr3_length: 15
v_call: TRBV19
j_call: TRBJ1-3
d_call: -
clone_size: once
cdr3_aa: CASSSMMTTGNTIYF
cdr3_nt: TGTGCCAGTAGTTCGATGATGACTACTGGAAACACCATATATTTT

cdr3_length: 12
v_call: TRBV5-5
j_call: TRBJ2-1
d_call: -
clone_size: few
cdr3_aa: CASSTGSNEQFF
cdr3_nt: TGTGCCAGCAGCACCGGGAGTAATGAGCAGTTCTTC

cdr3_length: 17
v_call: TRBV19
j_call: TRBJ1-1
d_call: TRBD1
clone_size: -
cdr3_aa: CASSLGQGWDRGSEAFF
cdr3_nt: TGTGCCAGTAGCTTGGGACAGGGATGGGATAGGGGCTCTGAAGCTTTCTTT

cdr3_length: 16
v_call: TRBV28
j_call: TRBJ1-5
d_call: TRBD1
clone_size: -
cdr3_aa: CASRTDRGASNQPQHF
cdr3_nt: TGTGCCAGCAGGACAGACAGGGGCGCGAGCAATCAGCCCCAGCATTTT

cdr3_length: 11
v_call: TRBV5-8
j_call: TRBJ2-3
d_call: -
clone_size: -
cdr3_aa: CASSRWDTQYF
cdr3_nt: TGTGCCAGCAGCCGGTGGGATACGCAGTATTTT

cdr3_length: 14
v_call: TRBV6-5
j_call: TRBJ1-1
d_call: -
clone_size: -
cdr3_aa: CASSYSGKNTEAFF
cdr3_nt: TGTGCCAGCAGTTACTCGGGCAAGAACACTGAAGCTTTCTTT

cdr3_length: 14
v_call: TRBV18
j_call: TRBJ2-5
d_call: TRBD1
clone_size: -
cdr3_aa: CASSPRTGGETQYF
cdr3_nt: TGTGCCAGCTCACCAAGGACAGGTGGGGAGACCCAGTACTTC

cdr3_length: 12
v_call: TRBV11-2
j_call: TRBJ1-1
d_call: TRBD1
clone_size: -
cdr3_aa: CASRQGTGLAFF
cdr3_nt: TGTGCCAGCAGGCAAGGGACAGGCTTGGCTTTCTTT

cdr3_length: 11
v_call: TRBV27
j_call: TRBJ1-2
d_call: -
clone_size: -
cdr3_aa: CASSPGVGYTF
cdr3_nt: TGTGCCAGCAGTCCAGGGGTTGGCTACACCTTC

cdr3_length: 14
v_call: TRBV10-1
j_call: TRBJ1-1
d_call: -
clone_size: -
cdr3_aa: CASSDSIAGTEAFF
cdr3_nt: TGCGCCAGCAGTGACAGTATAGCGGGCACTGAAGCTTTCTTT

cdr3_length: 18
v_call: TRBV4-1
j_call: TRBJ2-3
d_call: TRBD1
clone_size: -
cdr3_aa: CASSQKPTGQDSTDTQYF
cdr3_nt: TGCGCCAGCAGCCAAAAACCTACGGGACAGGATAGCACAGATACGCAGTATTTT

cdr3_length: 13
v_call: TRBV6-5
j_call: TRBJ2-5
d_call: -
clone_size: once
cdr3_aa: CASIYRQKETQYF
cdr3_nt: TGTGCCAGCATCTACCGTCAAAAAGAGACCCAGTACTTC

cdr3_length: 13
v_call: TRBV12-3/TRBV12-4
j_call: TRBJ2-3
d_call: -
clone_size: -
cdr3_aa: CASSRSRADTQYF
cdr3_nt: TGTGCCAGCAGTCGTTCGAGGGCAGATACGCAGTATTTT

cdr3_length: 15
v_call: TRBV2
j_call: TRBJ2-3
d_call: -
clone_size: -
cdr3_aa: CASSRRVWGTDTQYF
cdr3_nt: TGTGCCAGCAGCCGCAGGGTCTGGGGCACAGATACGCAGTATTTT

cdr3_length: 16
v_call: TRBV6-4
j_call: TRBJ2-6
d_call: -
clone_size: -
cdr3_aa: CASSREAGVGANVLTF
cdr3_nt: TGTGCCAGCTCCCGAGAGGCAGGGGTCGGGGCCAACGTCCTGACTTTC

cdr3_length: 18
v_call: TRBV18
j_call: TRBJ1-5
d_call: TRBD1
clone_size: -
cdr3_aa: CASSPQRTGGNSNQPQHF
cdr3_nt: TGTGCCAGCTCACCCCAGCGGACAGGGGGTAACAGCAATCAGCCCCAGCATTTT

cdr3_length: 13
v_call: TRBV3-1/TRBV3-2
j_call: TRBJ2-1
d_call: -
clone_size: -
cdr3_aa: CASSQVATSEQFF
cdr3_nt: TGTGCCAGCAGCCAAGTTGCCACCAGTGAGCAGTTCTTC

cdr3_length: 16
v_call: TRBV19
j_call: TRBJ2-6
d_call: TRBD2
clone_size: -
cdr3_aa: CASSMKREAGANVLTF
cdr3_nt: TGTGCCAGTAGTATGAAGCGGGAGGCTGGGGCCAACGTCCTGACTTTC

cdr3_length: 12
v_call: TRBV19
j_call: TRBJ1-3
d_call: -
clone_size: -
cdr3_aa: CASSTTGNTIYF
cdr3_nt: TGTGCCAGTAGTACGACAGGAAACACCATATATTTT

cdr3_length: 13
v_call: TRBV28
j_call: TRBJ1-2
d_call: -
clone_size: -
cdr3_aa: CASSYQGFWGYTF
cdr3_nt: TGTGCCAGCAGCTACCAGGGGTTTTGGGGCTACACCTTC

cdr3_length: 16
v_call: TRBV5-5
j_call: TRBJ1-1
d_call: TRBD1
clone_size: -
cdr3_aa: CASSKQGAERWTEAFF
cdr3_nt: TGTGCCAGCAGCAAACAGGGGGCGGAGAGATGGACTGAAGCTTTCTTT

cdr3_length: 15
v_call: TRBV19
j_call: TRBJ2-7
d_call: TRBD2
clone_size: -
cdr3_aa: CASSDPGLAYYEQYF
cdr3_nt: TGTGCCAGTAGCGATCCGGGACTAGCGTATTACGAGCAGTACTTC

cdr3_length: 20
v_call: TRBV21-1
j_call: TRBJ2-7
d_call: -
clone_size: -
cdr3_aa: CASSKGQWGGTSGIAYEQYF
cdr3_nt: TGTGCCAGCAGCAAAGGACAGTGGGGGGGGACTAGCGGGATAGCCTACGAGCAGTACTTC

cdr3_length: 14
v_call: TRBV19
j_call: TRBJ2-7
d_call: TRBD1
clone_size: -
cdr3_aa: CASSPGQGDHEQYF
cdr3_nt: TGTGCCAGTAGCCCCGGACAGGGGGATCACGAGCAGTACTTC

cdr3_length: 15
v_call: TRBV28
j_call: TRBJ1-1
d_call: -
clone_size: once
cdr3_aa: CASIFNGRINTEAFF
cdr3_nt: TGTGCCAGCATTTTTAACGGCAGGATAAACACTGAAGCTTTCTTT

cdr3_length: 13
v_call: TRBV29-1
j_call: TRBJ1-2
d_call: -
clone_size: -
cdr3_aa: CSVSYTTNYGYTF
cdr3_nt: TGCAGCGTTTCATACACAACTAACTATGGCTACACCTTC

cdr3_length: 16
v_call: TRBV25-1
j_call: TRBJ2-2
d_call: -
clone_size: -
cdr3_aa: CASSVAGAGNTGELFF
cdr3_nt: TGTGCCAGCAGTGTGGCGGGGGCGGGGAACACCGGGGAGCTGTTTTTT

cdr3_length: 15
v_call: TRBV6-5
j_call: TRBJ2-2
d_call: TRBD2
clone_size: -
cdr3_aa: CASRGTSGSSGELFF
cdr3_nt: TGTGCCAGCAGAGGGACTAGCGGGAGTTCCGGGGAGCTGTTTTTT

cdr3_length: 16
v_call: TRBV19
j_call: TRBJ2-6
d_call: -
clone_size: -
cdr3_aa: CASSTLRGTGANVLTF
cdr3_nt: TGTGCCAGTAGTACCCTACGGGGTACTGGGGCCAACGTCCTGACTTTC

cdr3_length: 13
v_call: TRBV6-5
j_call: TRBJ2-7
d_call: TRBD1
clone_size: -
cdr3_aa: CASMPGGNYEQYF
cdr3_nt: TGTGCCAGCATGCCAGGGGGCAACTACGAGCAGTACTTC

cdr3_length: 13
v_call: TRBV28
j_call: TRBJ1-1
d_call: -
clone_size: few
cdr3_aa: CASSLRVSTEAFF
cdr3_nt: TGTGCCAGCAGTTTACGGGTGAGCACTGAAGCTTTCTTT

cdr3_length: 13
v_call: TRBV4-1
j_call: TRBJ2-2
d_call: -
clone_size: -
cdr3_aa: CASSQARTGELFF
cdr3_nt: TGCGCCAGCAGCCAAGCTCGGACCGGGGAGCTGTTTTTT

cdr3_length: 14
v_call: TRBV19
j_call: TRBJ1-2
d_call: -
clone_size: -
cdr3_aa: CASSIEARGYGYTF
cdr3_nt: TGTGCCAGTAGTATAGAGGCCAGGGGCTATGGCTACACCTTC

cdr3_length: 15
v_call: TRBV28
j_call: TRBJ1-3
d_call: -
clone_size: once
cdr3_aa: CASSLWGLSGNTIYF
cdr3_nt: TGTGCCAGCAGTTTGTGGGGGCTCTCTGGAAACACCATATATTTT

cdr3_length: 16
v_call: TRBV2
j_call: TRBJ1-5
d_call: TRBD1
clone_size: -
cdr3_aa: CASRVSTGGGNQPQHF
cdr3_nt: TGTGCCAGCAGAGTTTCGACAGGGGGCGGTAATCAGCCCCAGCATTTT

cdr3_length: 13
v_call: TRBV15
j_call: TRBJ1-4
d_call: TRBD1
clone_size: -
cdr3_aa: CATSDRGHEKLFF
cdr3_nt: TGTGCCACCAGTGACAGGGGGCATGAAAAACTGTTTTTT